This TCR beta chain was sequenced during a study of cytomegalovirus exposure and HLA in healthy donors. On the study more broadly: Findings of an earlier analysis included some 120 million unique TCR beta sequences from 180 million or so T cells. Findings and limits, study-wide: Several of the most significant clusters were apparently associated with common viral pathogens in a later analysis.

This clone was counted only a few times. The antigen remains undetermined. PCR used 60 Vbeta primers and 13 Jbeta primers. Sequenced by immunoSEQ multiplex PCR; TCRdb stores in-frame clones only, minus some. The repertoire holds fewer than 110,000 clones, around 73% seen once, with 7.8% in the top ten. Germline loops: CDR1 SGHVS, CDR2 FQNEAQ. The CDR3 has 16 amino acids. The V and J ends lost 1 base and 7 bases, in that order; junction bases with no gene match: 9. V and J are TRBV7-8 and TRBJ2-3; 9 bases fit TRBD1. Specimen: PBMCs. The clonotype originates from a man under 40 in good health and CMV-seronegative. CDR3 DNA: TGTGCCAGCAGCTTAGTGTCAGGGACAGGGACATATACGCAGTATTTT. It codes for CASSLVSGTGTYTQYF.